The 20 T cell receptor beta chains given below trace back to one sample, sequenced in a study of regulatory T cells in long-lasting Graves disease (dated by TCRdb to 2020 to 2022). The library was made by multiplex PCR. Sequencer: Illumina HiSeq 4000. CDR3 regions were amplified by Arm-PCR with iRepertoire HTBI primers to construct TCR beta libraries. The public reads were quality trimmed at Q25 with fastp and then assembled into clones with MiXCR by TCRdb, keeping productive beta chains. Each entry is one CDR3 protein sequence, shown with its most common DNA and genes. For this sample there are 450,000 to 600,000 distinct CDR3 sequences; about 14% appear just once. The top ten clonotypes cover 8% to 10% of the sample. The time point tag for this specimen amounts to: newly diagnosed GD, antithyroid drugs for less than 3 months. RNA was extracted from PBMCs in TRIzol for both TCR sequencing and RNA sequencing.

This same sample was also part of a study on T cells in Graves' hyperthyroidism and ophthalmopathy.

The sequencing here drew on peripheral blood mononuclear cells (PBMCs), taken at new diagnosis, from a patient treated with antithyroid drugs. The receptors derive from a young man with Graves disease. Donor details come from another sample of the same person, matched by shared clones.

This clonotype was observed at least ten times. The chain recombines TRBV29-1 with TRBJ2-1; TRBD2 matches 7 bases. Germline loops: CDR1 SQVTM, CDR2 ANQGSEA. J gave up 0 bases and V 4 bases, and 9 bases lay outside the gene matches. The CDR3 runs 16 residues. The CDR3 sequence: CSVGLKGGSSYNEQFF. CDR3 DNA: TGCAGCGTTGGATTGAAGGGAGGGAGCTCCTACAATGAGCAGTTCTTC.

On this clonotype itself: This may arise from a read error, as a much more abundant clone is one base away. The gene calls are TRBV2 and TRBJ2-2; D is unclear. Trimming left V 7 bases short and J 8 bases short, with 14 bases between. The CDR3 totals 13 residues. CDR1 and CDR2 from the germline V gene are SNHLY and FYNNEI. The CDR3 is CASNLQSHGELFF. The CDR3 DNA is TGTGCCAGCAACCTTCAATCCCATGGGGAGCTGTTTTTT.

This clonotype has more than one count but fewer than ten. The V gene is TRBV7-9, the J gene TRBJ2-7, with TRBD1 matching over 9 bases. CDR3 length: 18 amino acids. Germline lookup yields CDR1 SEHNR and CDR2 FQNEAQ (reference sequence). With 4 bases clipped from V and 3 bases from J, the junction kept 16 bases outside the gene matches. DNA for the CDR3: TGTGCCAGCAGCTCATCCGGGACAGGGTGGGTCTACTACTACGAGCAGTACTTC. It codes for CASSSSGTGWVYYYEQYF. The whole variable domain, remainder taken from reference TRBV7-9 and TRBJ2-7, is DTGVSQNPRHKITKRGQNVTFRCDPISEHNRLYWYRQTLGQGPEFLTYFQNEAQLEKSRLLSDRFSAERPKGSFSTLEIQRTEQGDSAMYLCASSSSGTGWVYYYEQYFGPGTRLTVT.

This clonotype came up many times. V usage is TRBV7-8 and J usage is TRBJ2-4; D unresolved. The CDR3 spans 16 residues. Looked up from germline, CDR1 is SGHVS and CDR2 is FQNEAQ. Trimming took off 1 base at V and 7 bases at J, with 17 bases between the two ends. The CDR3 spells CASSLGPSGLGNIQYF. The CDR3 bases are TGTGCCAGCAGCTTAGGACCGTCCGGGCTGGGGAACATTCAGTACTTC.

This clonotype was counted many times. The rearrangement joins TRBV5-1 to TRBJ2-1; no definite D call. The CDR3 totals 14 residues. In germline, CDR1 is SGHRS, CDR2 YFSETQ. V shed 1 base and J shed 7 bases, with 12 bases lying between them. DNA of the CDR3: TGCGCCAGCAGCTTGAGTCGGAGTGGGAATGAGCAGTTCTTC. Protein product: CASSLSRSGNEQFF.

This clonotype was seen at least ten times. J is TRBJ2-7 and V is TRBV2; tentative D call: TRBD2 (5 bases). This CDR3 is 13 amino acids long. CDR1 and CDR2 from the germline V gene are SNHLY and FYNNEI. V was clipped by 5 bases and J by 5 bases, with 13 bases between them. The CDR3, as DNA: TGTGCCAGCAGTCTAGACTATTCCCACGAGCAGTACTTC. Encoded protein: CASSLDYSHEQYF.

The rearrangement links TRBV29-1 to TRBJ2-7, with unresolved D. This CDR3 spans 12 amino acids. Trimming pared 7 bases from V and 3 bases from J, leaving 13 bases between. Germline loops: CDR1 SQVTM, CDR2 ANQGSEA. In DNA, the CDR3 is TGCAGCGCGAGGAAGGACCTCTACGAGCAGTACTTC. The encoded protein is CSARKDLYEQYF.

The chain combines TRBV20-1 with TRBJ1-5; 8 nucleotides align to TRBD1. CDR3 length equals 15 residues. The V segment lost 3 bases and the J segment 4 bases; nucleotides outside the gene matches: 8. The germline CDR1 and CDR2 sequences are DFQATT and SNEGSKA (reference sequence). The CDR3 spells CSASRGTGANQPQHF. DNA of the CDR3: TGCAGTGCTAGCAGAGGGACAGGAGCAAATCAGCCCCAGCATTTT.

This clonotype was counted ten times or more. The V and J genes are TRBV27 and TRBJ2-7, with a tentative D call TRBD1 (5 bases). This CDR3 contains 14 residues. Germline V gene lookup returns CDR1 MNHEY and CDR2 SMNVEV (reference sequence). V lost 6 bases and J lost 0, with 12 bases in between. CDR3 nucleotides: TGTGCCAGCAGCTTGTCGCAGGGCTCCTACGAGCAGTACTTC. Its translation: CASSLSQGSYEQYF.

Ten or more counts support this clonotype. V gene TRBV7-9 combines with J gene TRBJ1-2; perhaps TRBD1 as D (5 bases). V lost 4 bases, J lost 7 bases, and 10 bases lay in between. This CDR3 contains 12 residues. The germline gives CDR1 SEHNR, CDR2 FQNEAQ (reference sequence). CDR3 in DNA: TGTGCCAGCAGCTCAGGGATCCGTGGCTACACCTTC. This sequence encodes CASSSGIRGYTF.

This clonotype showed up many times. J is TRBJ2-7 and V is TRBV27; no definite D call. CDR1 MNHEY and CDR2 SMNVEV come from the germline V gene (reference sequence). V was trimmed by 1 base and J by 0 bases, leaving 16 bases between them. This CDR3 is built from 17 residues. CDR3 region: CASSLWAPREGSYEQYF. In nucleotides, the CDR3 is TGTGCCAGCAGTTTATGGGCACCTAGGGAAGGCTCCTACGAGCAGTACTTC.

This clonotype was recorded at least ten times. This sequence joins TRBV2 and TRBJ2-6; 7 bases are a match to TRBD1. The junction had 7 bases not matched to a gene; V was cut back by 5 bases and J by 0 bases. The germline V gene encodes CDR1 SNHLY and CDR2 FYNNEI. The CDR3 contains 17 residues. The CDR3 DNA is TGTGCCAGCAGTTCTCCGACAGGGACCTCTGGGGCCAACGTCCTGACTTTC. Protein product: CASSSPTGTSGANVLTF.

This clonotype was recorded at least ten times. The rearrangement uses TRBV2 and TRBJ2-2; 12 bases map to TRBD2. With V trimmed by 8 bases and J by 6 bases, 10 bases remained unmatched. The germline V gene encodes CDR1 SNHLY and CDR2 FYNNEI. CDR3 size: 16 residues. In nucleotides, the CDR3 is TGTGCCAGCTGCTTGAGAAGACTAGCGGGAGCCGGGGAGCTGTTTTTT. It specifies CASCLRRLAGAGELFF.

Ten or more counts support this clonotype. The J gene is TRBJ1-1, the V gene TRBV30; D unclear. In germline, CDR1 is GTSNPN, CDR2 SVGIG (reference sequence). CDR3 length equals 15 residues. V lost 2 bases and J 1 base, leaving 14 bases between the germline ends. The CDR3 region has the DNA TGTGCCTGGAGTCCAGCCCGATGGGGGAACACTGAAGCTTTCTTT. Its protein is CAWSPARWGNTEAFF. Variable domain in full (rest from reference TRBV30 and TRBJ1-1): SQTIHQWPATLVQPVGSPLSLECTVEGTSNPNLYWYRQAAGRGLQLLFYSVGIGQISSEVPQNLSASRPQDRQFILSSKKLLLSDSGFYLCAWSPARWGNTEAFFGQGTRLTVV.

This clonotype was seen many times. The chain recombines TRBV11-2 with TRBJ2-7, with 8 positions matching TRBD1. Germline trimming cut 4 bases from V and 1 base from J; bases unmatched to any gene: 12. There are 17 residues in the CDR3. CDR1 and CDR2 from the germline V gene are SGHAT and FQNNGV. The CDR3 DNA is TGTGCCAGCAGCTCCCCCCGGGACAGGCCGGTTTCCTACGAGCAGTACTTC. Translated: CASSSPRDRPVSYEQYF.

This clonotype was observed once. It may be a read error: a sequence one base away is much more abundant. CDR3 bases: TGTGCCACCCTCTCCTCTGGGGCCAACGTCCTGACTTTC. It specifies CATLSSGANVLTF. The chain employs TRBV10-3 and TRBJ2-6; D is undetermined. The CDR3 sequence is 13 residues long. The V gene lost 10 bases and the J gene lost 0 bases, with 7 bases spanning the gap. The V gene's germline CDR1 is ENHRY and CDR2 SYGVKD.

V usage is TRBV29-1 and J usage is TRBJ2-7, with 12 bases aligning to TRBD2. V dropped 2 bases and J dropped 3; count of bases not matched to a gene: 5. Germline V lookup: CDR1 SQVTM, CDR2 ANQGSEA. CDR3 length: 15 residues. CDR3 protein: CSVELGLAGIYEQYF. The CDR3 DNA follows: TGCAGCGTTGAATTGGGACTAGCGGGTATCTACGAGCAGTACTTC.

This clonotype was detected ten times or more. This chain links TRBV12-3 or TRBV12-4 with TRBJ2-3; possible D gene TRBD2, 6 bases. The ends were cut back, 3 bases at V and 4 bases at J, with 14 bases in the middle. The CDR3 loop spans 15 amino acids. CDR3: CASSLGGEAADTQYF. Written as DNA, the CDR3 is TGTGCCAGCAGTTTGGGCGGGGAGGCGGCAGATACGCAGTATTTT.

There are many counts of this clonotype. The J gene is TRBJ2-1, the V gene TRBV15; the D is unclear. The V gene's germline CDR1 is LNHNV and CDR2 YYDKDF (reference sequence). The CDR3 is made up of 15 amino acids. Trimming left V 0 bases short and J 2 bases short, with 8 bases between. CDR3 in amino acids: CATSREGNTYNEQFF. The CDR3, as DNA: TGTGCCACCAGCAGAGAAGGGAACACCTACAATGAGCAGTTCTTC.

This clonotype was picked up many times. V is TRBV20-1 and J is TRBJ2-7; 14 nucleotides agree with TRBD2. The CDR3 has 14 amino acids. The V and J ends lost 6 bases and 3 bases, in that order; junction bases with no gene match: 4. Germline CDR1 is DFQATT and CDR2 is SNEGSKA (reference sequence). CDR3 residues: CSAAGTSGSYEQYF. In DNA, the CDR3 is TGCAGTGCGGCCGGGACTAGCGGGAGCTACGAGCAGTACTTC.